Included here is one T cell receptor beta chain sequence, with context. Its antigen is unknown. The data stem from a study of T cell repertoires in ileal Crohn's disease. Generated by immunoSEQ multiplex PCR, the TCRdb table keeps only in-frame clones and is missing some. The sample has roughly 15,000 clones; over 80% are singletons. Regarding the study as a whole: Every patient over 26.8% clonality showed endoscopic recurrence.

Patients were adults with ileal or ileocolonic Crohn's disease needing resection. Input material: ileal tissue. The receptor comes from an adult with Crohn's disease.

The CDR3 DNA is TGCGCCAGCAGCCAAGGAGTCCCGGCGGACACTGAAGCTTTCTTT. It encodes CASSQGVPADTEAFF. The chain links TRBV4-3 to TRBJ1-1; D is ambiguous. This CDR3 region has 15 residues. CDR1 and CDR2 from the germline V gene are LGHNA and YSLEER. Trimming cost V 1 base and J 3 bases, with 12 bases left between them.